This TCR beta chain was sequenced during a study of molecular identifiers for immune sequencing clone quantification. In its sample, this clonotype was seen many times. Antigen unknown. Trimming cost V 4 bases and J 6 bases, with 8 bases left between them. The CDR3 is 12 residues long. Germline lookup yields CDR1 SGHDN and CDR2 FVKESK. The sorting of naive CD8 T cells used the CD8+CD4-CCR7+CD45RA+ phenotype. TCRdb re-called the PCR reads with MiXCR, one entry per CDR3 protein. The sample has more than 450,000 distinct CDR3 sequences, about 21% seen once. Whole-study findings and limits: Jurkat TCR RNA spiked in from one cell (amid 960,000 or so naive cells) was reportedly detectable. Barcodes shared by identical TCR molecules could lead to underestimated sizes of highly expanded clones.

This clonotype was obtained from a human donor in good health. Some libraries in this study had Jurkat cell RNA spiked in. The chain carries TRBV14 and TRBJ2-3; no clear D gene. The sample was naive CD8+ T cells from blood, with Jurkat cell RNA spiked in. Subset: FACS-sorted CD8+CD4-CCR7+CD45RA+ naive T cells. The CDR3 nucleotides are TGTGCCAGCAGCCTAGACTTCGATACGCAGTATTTT. Its protein is CASSLDFDTQYF. Using reference TRBV14 and TRBJ2-3 for the parts outside the CDR3, the full variable domain is EAGVTQFPSHSVIEKGQTVTLRCDPISGHDNLYWYRRVMGKEIKFLLHFVKESKQDESGMPNNRFLAERTGGTYSTLKVQPAELEDSGVYFCASSLDFDTQYFGPGTRLTVL.